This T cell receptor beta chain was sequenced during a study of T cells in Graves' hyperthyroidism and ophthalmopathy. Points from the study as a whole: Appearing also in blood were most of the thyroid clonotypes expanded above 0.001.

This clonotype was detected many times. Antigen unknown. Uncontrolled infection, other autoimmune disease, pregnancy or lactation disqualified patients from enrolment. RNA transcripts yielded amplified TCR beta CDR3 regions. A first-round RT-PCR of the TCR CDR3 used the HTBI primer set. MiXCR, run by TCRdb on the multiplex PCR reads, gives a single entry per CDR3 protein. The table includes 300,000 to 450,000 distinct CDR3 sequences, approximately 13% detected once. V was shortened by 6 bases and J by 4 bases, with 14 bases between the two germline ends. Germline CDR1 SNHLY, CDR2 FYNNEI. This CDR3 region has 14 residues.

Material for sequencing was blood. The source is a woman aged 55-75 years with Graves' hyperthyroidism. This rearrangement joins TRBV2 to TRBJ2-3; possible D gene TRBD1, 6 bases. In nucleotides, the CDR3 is TGTGCCAGCAGCTACAGGGTAGAAGCAGATACGCAGTATTTT. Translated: CASSYRVEADTQYF. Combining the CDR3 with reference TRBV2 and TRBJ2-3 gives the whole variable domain EPEVTQTPSHQVTQMGQEVILRCVPISNHLYFYWYRQILGQKVEFLVSFYNNEISEKSEIFDDQFSVERPDGSNFTLKIRSTKLEDSAMYFCASSYRVEADTQYFGPGTRLTVL.